This is a list of T cell receptor beta chains from one sample in a study of radiation and T cells in renal cell carcinoma. Clones were read by immunoSEQ multiplex PCR, and TCRdb kept only the in-frame ones, dropping some. This table has approximately 51,000 clones, 83% appearing once. The sequenced sample was blood, obtained from a patient whose treatment included radiotherapy and nephrectomy. These receptors were collected from a woman in her 70s with renal cell carcinoma. Both conserved end residues are part of each CDR3. The D gene is left open where the match is weak. Clone size is stated in some rows and not others, as once, few, many or a class when expanded.

NA	NA	TRBV9	TRBJ2-3	CASSVWGSGDTQYF	TGTGCCAGCAGCGTATGGGGGAGCGGAGATACGCAGTATTTT
NA	TRBD1	TRBV7-9	TRBJ1-4	CASSLDQGANEKLFF	TGTGCCAGCAGCTTAGACCAGGGGGCTAATGAAAAACTGTTTTTT
NA	TRBD2	TRBV4-2	TRBJ2-5	CASSLRLAGEETQYF	TGTGCCAGCAGCCTTCGACTAGCGGGAGAAGAGACCCAGTACTTC
NA	TRBD1	TRBV11-2	TRBJ2-7	CASRSRGQGAEEQYF	TGTGCCAGCAGGTCCCGAGGACAGGGGGCTGAGGAGCAGTACTTC
NA	NA	TRBV28	TRBJ1-5	CASSSRQPQHF	TGTGCCAGCAGCTCTAGACAGCCCCAGCATTTT
NA	TRBD1	TRBV19	TRBJ1-4	CASRSNRDRLYSGEKLFF	TGTGCCAGTAGGTCTAACCGGGACAGGCTATATTCCGGTGAAAAACTGTTTTTT
NA	NA	TRBV6-1	TRBJ2-2	CASSVGLGGTGELFF	TGTGCCAGCAGTGTCGGTCTGGGGGGTACCGGGGAGCTGTTTTTT
NA	TRBD2	TRBV14	TRBJ2-3	CASSQEIGGAEDTQYF	TGTGCCAGCAGCCAAGAGATCGGGGGGGCTGAAGATACGCAGTATTTT
NA	NA	TRBV5-1	TRBJ2-1	CASSGPATDYNEQFF	TGCGCCAGCTCCGGCCCAGCAACAGACTACAATGAGCAGTTCTTC
NA	TRBD1	TRBV5-1	TRBJ1-2	CASNPGGDYGYTF	TGCGCCAGCAACCCAGGGGGCGACTATGGCTACACCTTC
NA	TRBD1	TRBV7-8	TRBJ2-4	CASSRTGGMHIQYF	TGTGCCAGCAGCCGGACAGGGGGCATGCACATTCAGTACTTC
once	NA	TRBV18	TRBJ1-2	CASSHGDGYTF	TGTGCCAGCTCACACGGGGATGGCTACACCTTC
few	NA	TRBV19	TRBJ2-5	CASSTYVVPTETQYF	TGTGCCAGTAGTACATATGTGGTTCCTACCGAGACCCAGTACTTC
NA	NA	TRBV7-9	TRBJ2-6	CASVSGANVLTF	TGTGCCAGCGTGTCCGGGGCCAACGTCCTGACTTTC
NA	TRBD2	TRBV5-4	TRBJ2-5	CASSFSRTSGQETQYF	TGTGCCAGCAGCTTCTCCCGGACTAGCGGGCAAGAGACCCAGTACTTC
once	TRBD1	TRBV2	TRBJ1-5	CASSESGGESNQPQHF	TGTGCCAGCAGTGAATCAGGGGGTGAGAGCAATCAGCCCCAGCATTTT
NA	NA	TRBV4-3	TRBJ1-3	CASSQDLEQGPGNTIYF	TGCGCCAGCAGCCAAGATCTAGAACAGGGACCTGGAAACACCATATATTTT
NA	NA	TRBV4-3	TRBJ1-2	CASSPRTDNYGYTF	TGCGCCAGCAGCCCGCGGACGGATAACTATGGCTACACCTTC
few	TRBD1	TRBV28	TRBJ2-7	CASSSWGQVSYEQYF	TGTGCCAGCAGTTCCTGGGGACAGGTTTCCTACGAGCAGTACTTC
NA	TRBD1	TRBV29-1	TRBJ2-3	CSDRTGARTDTQYF	TGCAGCGATCGGACAGGGGCCCGCACAGATACGCAGTATTTT